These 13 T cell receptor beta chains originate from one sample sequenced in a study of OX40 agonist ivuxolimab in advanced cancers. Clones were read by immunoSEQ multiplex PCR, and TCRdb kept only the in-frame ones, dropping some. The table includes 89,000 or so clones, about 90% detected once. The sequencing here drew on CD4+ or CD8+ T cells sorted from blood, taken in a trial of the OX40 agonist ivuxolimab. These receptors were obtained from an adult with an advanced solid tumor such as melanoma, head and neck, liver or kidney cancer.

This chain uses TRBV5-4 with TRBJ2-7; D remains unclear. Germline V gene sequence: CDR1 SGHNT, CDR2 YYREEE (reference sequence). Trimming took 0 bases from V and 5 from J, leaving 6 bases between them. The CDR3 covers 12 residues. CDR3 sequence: CASSLGPNEQYF. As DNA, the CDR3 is TGTGCCAGCAGCTTGGGGCCGAACGAGCAGTACTTC.

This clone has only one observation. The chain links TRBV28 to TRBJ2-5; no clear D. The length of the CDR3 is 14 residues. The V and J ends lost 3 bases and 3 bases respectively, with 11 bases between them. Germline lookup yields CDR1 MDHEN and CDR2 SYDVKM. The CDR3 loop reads CASSLGFREETQYF. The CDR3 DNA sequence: TGTGCCAGCAGTTTGGGCTTTCGGGAAGAGACCCAGTACTTC.

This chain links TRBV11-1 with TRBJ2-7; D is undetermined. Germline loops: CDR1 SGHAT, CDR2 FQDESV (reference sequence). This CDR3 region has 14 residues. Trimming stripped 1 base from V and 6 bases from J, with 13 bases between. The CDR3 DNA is TGTGCCAGCAGCTTAGGACCTCTTCCCAGCGAGCAGTACGTC. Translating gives CASSLGPLPSEQYV.

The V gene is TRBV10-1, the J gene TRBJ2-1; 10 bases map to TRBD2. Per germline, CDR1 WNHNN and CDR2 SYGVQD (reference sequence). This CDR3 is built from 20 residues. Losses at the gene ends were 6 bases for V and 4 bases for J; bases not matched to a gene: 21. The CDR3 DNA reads TGCGCCAGCAGGCTTCAGGGGGATTCCTCCGGGACTAGCGAATACAATGAGCAGTTCTTC. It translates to CASRLQGDSSGTSEYNEQFF.

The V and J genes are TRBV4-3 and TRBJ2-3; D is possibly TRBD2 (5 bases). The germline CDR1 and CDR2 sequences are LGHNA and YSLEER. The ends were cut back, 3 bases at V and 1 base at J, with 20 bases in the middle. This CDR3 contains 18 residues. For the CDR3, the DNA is TGCGCCAGCAGCCAGACGGGCTTGAGCGGTATAGGCACAGATACGCAGTATTTT. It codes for CASSQTGLSGIGTDTQYF.

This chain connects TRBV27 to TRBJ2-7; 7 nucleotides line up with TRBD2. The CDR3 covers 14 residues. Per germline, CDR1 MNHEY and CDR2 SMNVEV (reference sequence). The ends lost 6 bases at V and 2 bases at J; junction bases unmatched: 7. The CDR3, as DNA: TGTGCCAGCAGCCTGGTGGGGGGGGCCTACGAGCAGTACTTC. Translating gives CASSLVGGAYEQYF.

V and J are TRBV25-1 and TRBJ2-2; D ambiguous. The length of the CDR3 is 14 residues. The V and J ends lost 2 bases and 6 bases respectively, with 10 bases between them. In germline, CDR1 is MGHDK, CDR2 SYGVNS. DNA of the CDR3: TGTGCCAGCAGTGAAAACTTGGGCGCCGGGGAGCTGTTTTTT. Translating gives CASSENLGAGELFF.

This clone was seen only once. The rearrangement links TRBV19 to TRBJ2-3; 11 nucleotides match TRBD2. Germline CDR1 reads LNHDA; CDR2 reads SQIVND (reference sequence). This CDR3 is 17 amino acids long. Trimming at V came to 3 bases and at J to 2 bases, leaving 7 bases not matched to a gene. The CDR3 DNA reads TGTGCCAGTAGTATTTCGGAGACTAGCGGGAACACAGATACGCAGTATTTT. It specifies CASSISETSGNTDTQYF.

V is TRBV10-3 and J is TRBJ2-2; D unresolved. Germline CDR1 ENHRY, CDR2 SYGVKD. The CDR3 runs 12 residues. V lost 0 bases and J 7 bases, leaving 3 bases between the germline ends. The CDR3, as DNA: TGTGCCATCAGTGAGTCGGGCGGGGAGCTGTTTTTT. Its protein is CAISESGGELFF.

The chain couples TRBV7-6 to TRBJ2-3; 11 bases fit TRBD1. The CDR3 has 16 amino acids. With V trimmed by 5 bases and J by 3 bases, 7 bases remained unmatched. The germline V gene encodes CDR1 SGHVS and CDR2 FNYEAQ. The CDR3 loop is CASSLPGQGETDTQYF. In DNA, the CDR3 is TGTGCCAGCAGCCTTCCGGGACAGGGGGAAACAGATACGCAGTATTTT. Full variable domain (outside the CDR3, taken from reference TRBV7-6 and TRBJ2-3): GAGVSQSPRYKVTKRGQDVALRCDPISGHVSLYWYRQALGQGPEFLTYFNYEAQQDKSGLPNDRFSAERPEGSISTLTIQRTEQRDSAMYRCASSLPGQGETDTQYFGPGTRLTVL.

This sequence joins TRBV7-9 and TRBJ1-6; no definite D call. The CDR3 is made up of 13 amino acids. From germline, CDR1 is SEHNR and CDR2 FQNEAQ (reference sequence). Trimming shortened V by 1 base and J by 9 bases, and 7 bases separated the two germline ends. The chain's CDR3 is CASSLDGLSPLHF. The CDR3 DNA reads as TGTGCCAGCAGCTTAGATGGCCTTTCACCCCTCCACTTT.

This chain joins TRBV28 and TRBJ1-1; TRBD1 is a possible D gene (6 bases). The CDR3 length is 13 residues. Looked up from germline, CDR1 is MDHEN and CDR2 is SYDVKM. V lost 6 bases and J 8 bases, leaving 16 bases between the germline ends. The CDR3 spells CASRFTGQGEAFF. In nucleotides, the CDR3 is TGTGCCAGCAGGTTTACAGGGCAGGGAGAAGCTTTCTTT.

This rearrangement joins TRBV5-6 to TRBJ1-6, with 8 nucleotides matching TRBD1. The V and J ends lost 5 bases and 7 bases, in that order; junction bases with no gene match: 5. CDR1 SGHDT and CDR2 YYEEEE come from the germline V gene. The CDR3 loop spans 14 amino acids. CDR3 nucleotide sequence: TGTGCCAGCAGTTATGACAGGGGCAATTCACCCCTCCACTTT. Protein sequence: CASSYDRGNSPLHF. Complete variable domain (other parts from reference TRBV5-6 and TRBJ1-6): DAGVTQSPTHLIKTRGQQVTLRCSPKSGHDTVSWYQQALGQGPQFIFQYYEEEERQRGNFPDRFSGHQFPNYSSELNVNALLLGDSALYLCASSYDRGNSPLHFGNGTRLTVT.